This entry features one TCR beta chain sequence. What it binds is not known. This sample is drawn from a study of CD8 T cells in ankylosing spondylitis. Whole-study results and caveats: Blood of patients with ankylosing spondylitis appeared to be characterized by a TCR beta motif of eight highly homologous variants.

TCRdb called the 5' RACE reads again in MiXCR, with one record for every CDR3 protein. The sample contains around 430,000 distinct CDR3 sequences, 15% to 20% of which appear only once. The V end lost 3 bases, the J end lost 2 bases, and 10 bases lay between the germline ends. The CDR3 has 14 residues. Germline CDR1 reads MDHEN; CDR2 reads SYDVKM. This TCR derives from a male donor with ankylosing spondylitis. Sequenced material: blood, either unsorted or a sorted T cell fraction (not recorded which). This chain links TRBV28 with TRBJ1-2; a possible D gene is TRBD1 (5 bases). CDR3 region: CASSFTTANYGYTF. In DNA form, the CDR3 reads TGTGCCAGCAGTTTTACGACAGCCAACTATGGCTACACCTTC.